Shown below are 10 T cell receptor beta chains from a single sample sequenced in a study of blood T cell repertoires in COVID-19. Method: immunoSEQ multiplex PCR; TCRdb's copy keeps in-frame clones and lacks some. In the table there are about 250,000 clones, roughly 83% of which are singletons. Sequenced: peripheral blood. The receptors were gathered from a man older than 75 with acute or convalescent COVID-19.

The chain recombines TRBV10-3 with TRBJ2-1, with D perhaps matching TRBD2 (7 bases). Germline lookup yields CDR1 ENHRY and CDR2 SYGVKD. V lost 2 bases and J lost 7, with 15 bases in between. This CDR3 contains 15 residues. The CDR3 sequence: CAISEGIRGANEQFF. CDR3 bases: TGTGCCATCAGTGAGGGTATTCGGGGGGCGAATGAGCAGTTCTTC.

V gene TRBV11-3 combines with J gene TRBJ1-1; 9 bases are a match to TRBD1. CDR1 is SGHNT, CDR2 YENEEA, per germline. The CDR3 has 15 amino acids. Trimming removed 5 bases from V and 4 bases from J; junction bases left unmatched: 8. DNA of the CDR3: TGTGCCAGCAGCCTCGGGACAGGGTTGGGCACTGAAGCTTTCTTT. Translated: CASSLGTGLGTEAFF.

This clone was counted a few times. J is TRBJ2-3 and V is TRBV7-9; D is possibly TRBD2 (5 bases). The V end lost 6 bases, the J end lost 0 bases, and 16 bases lay between the germline ends. This CDR3 is built from 16 residues. The germline V gene encodes CDR1 SEHNR and CDR2 FQNEAQ (reference sequence). The CDR3 sequence: CASSLWTGTSTDTQYF. The DNA for the CDR3 is TGTGCCAGCAGTTTATGGACGGGAACTAGCACAGATACGCAGTATTTT.

The chain recombines TRBV2 with TRBJ2-7; TRBD1 might be the D (7 bases). The CDR3 contains 13 residues. Trimming shortened V by 7 bases and J by 3 bases, and 13 bases separated the two germline ends. Germline CDR1 SNHLY, CDR2 FYNNEI. CDR3 region: CASTGGQYYEQYF. The CDR3 nucleotides are TGTGCCAGCACCGGGGGACAGTACTACGAGCAGTACTTC.

V is TRBV3-1 (or the pseudogene TRBV3-2) and J is TRBJ2-7, with D perhaps matching TRBD1 (6 bases). The CDR3 is 16 amino acids. Deletions cut 0 bases from V and 2 bases from J, with 14 bases between. Per germline, CDR1 LGHDT and CDR2 YNNKEL (reference sequence). The CDR3 spells CASSQDKGTLAYEQYF. The CDR3 DNA sequence: TGTGCCAGCAGCCAAGATAAGGGGACATTAGCCTACGAGCAGTACTTC.

V and J are TRBV6-5 and TRBJ2-7, with D maybe TRBD1 (6 bases). This CDR3 has 12 residues. The V gene lost 6 bases and the J gene lost 4 bases, with 10 bases spanning the gap. CDR1 and CDR2 from the germline V gene are MNHEY and SVGAGI. The CDR3 reads CASRSGQYEQYF. CDR3 bases: TGTGCCAGCAGGAGTGGACAGTACGAGCAGTACTTC.

The chain employs TRBV2 and TRBJ2-7; D perhaps matches TRBD1 (6 bases). The CDR3 runs to 14 residues. Germline V CDR1 and CDR2: SNHLY, FYNNEI. The V end lost 0 bases, the J end lost 2 bases, and 8 bases lay between the germline ends. The CDR3 protein is CASSEATGPYEQYF. CDR3 coding DNA: TGTGCCAGCAGTGAAGCTACAGGGCCCTACGAGCAGTACTTC.

Ten or more counts support this clone. The chain is built from TRBV19 and TRBJ2-7, with 15 nucleotides matching TRBD2. The J segment lost 7 bases and the V segment lost 3 bases, leaving 4 bases of the junction unmatched. Germline values: CDR1 LNHDA, CDR2 SQIVND (reference sequence). This CDR3 contains 15 residues. CDR3 coding DNA: TGTGCCAGTAGTATGATGGGACTAGCGGGAGGTGAGCAGTACTTC. Translation: CASSMMGLAGGEQYF.

V gene TRBV24-1 combines with J gene TRBJ2-2; 10 bases map to TRBD2. Per germline, CDR1 KGHDR and CDR2 SFDVKD. V lost 5 bases, J lost 4 bases, and 12 bases stayed unmatched. The CDR3 spans 18 residues. This CDR3 reads CATSAHSGRAGGTGELFF. In nucleotides, the CDR3 is TGTGCCACCAGTGCCCACAGCGGGAGGGCCGGGGGCACCGGGGAGCTGTTTTTT.

This chain joins TRBV27 and TRBJ2-7; 8 bases fit TRBD1. This CDR3 is built from 15 residues. Per germline, CDR1 MNHEY and CDR2 SMNVEV (reference sequence). V shed 6 bases and J 6 bases; nucleotides not matched to a gene: 13. The CDR3 coding sequence is TGTGCCAGCAGCTTCAGAGCCAGGGGGCACGGCGAGCAGTACTTC. Translation gives CASSFRARGHGEQYF.